The next 15 T cell receptor beta chains were all read from a single sample in a study of T-cell memory formation after mild COVID-19. Via MiXCR, TCRdb re-called the 5' RACE reads, giving one row per CDR3 protein. The data show some 410,000 distinct CDR3 sequences, roughly a quarter seen once. Material for sequencing was PBMCs or a T cell subset sorted from them (not recorded which). The source is an adult woman who had mild COVID-19 (a few samples of this study predate the infection). Cell type and time point are not known.

Only a few counts were recorded for this clonotype. V is TRBV18 and J is TRBJ2-1; D might be TRBD1 (6 bases). There are 20 residues in the CDR3. Germline CDR1 and CDR2: KGHSH and LQKENI. Between the trimmed V and J ends, which lost 5 bases and 1 base, there was a span of 27 bases. The CDR3 DNA sequence: TGTGCCAGCTCAGGGGGCTCCACTCGGGGCCCGACGATTTCCTACAATGAGCAGTTCTTC. Translating gives CASSGGSTRGPTISYNEQFF.

This clonotype was counted only a few times. V gene TRBV7-8 combines with J gene TRBJ2-7; D is ambiguous. Germline loops: CDR1 SGHVS, CDR2 FQNEAQ. The CDR3 is 18 residues long. V was clipped by 1 base and J by 4 bases, with 23 bases between them. Written as DNA, the CDR3 is TGTGCCAGCAGCTTAGGGGCCGTCAGGAGAGGTTACCAGTACGAGCAGTACTTC. It translates to CASSLGAVRRGYQYEQYF.

This clonotype was found many times. V is TRBV7-9 and J is TRBJ2-1; no firm D call. In germline, CDR1 is SEHNR, CDR2 FQNEAQ (reference sequence). Trimming removed 5 bases from V and 8 bases from J, with 10 bases in between. The CDR3 totals 12 residues. The CDR3 sequence is CASSPSGDEQFF. Written as DNA, the CDR3 is TGTGCCAGCAGCCCGTCAGGCGATGAGCAGTTCTTC.

This clonotype has just a few counts. The rearrangement joins TRBV6-4 to TRBJ2-5; D may correspond to TRBD1 or TRBD2 (5 bases each). Trimming shortened V by 2 bases and J by 7 bases, and 11 bases separated the two germline ends. This CDR3 contains 13 residues. Germline CDR1 is MRHNA and CDR2 is SNTAGT. This CDR3 is CASSDEVGATQYF. CDR3 coding DNA: TGTGCCAGCAGTGACGAAGTCGGGGCGACCCAGTACTTC.

This clonotype was seen only a few times. The chain carries TRBV5-1 and TRBJ2-1, with 13 bases aligning to TRBD2. The CDR3 sequence is 20 residues long. Germline V gene data show CDR1 as SGHRS and CDR2 as YFSETQ. The J segment lost 1 base and the V segment lost 1 base, leaving 11 bases of the junction unmatched. The CDR3 DNA follows: TGCGCCAGCAGCTTGATACCTGGACTAGCGGGGGTCGTGTCCTACAATGAGCAGTTCTTC. Translation gives CASSLIPGLAGVVSYNEQFF.

V gene TRBV19 combines with J gene TRBJ2-1; 12 nucleotides align to TRBD2. CDR3 length: 15 residues. Germline assignment: CDR1 LNHDA and CDR2 SQIVND (reference sequence). The V segment lost 5 bases and the J segment 5 bases; nucleotides outside the gene matches: 4. The CDR3 sequence: CASSFSSGGDNEQFF. The CDR3 DNA is TGTGCCAGTAGTTTTTCTAGCGGGGGGGACAATGAGCAGTTCTTC.

CDR3 amino acids: CAIRTTGDTEAFF. For the CDR3, the DNA is TGTGCCATCAGAACAACAGGGGACACTGAAGCTTTCTTT. The V and J genes are TRBV10-3 and TRBJ1-1; 7 bases map to TRBD1. This CDR3 spans 13 amino acids. Germline CDR1 is ENHRY and CDR2 is SYGVKD. After removal of 6 bases from V and 3 bases from J, the junction contained 4 bases not matched to a gene.

There are a few counts of this clonotype. This chain uses TRBV5-1 with TRBJ2-3; 8 bases agree with TRBD1. V was pared by 6 bases and J by 2 bases, with 2 bases of the junction left unmatched. Looked up from germline, CDR1 is SGHRS and CDR2 is YFSETQ. The CDR3 is 13 residues long. The CDR3 coding sequence is TGCGCCAGCAAGGACAGGGTCACAGATACGCAGTATTTT. Encoded protein: CASKDRVTDTQYF.

This clonotype was picked up a small number of times. V is TRBV20-1 and J is TRBJ2-1; 9 bases line up with TRBD1. Trimming took 4 bases from V and 5 from J; bases not matched to a gene: 9. This CDR3 spans 15 amino acids. The germline V gene has CDR1 DFQATT and CDR2 SNEGSKA (reference sequence). CDR3 loop: CSATRQGVGNNEQFF. CDR3 coding DNA: TGCAGTGCTACACGACAGGGGGTAGGAAACAATGAGCAGTTCTTC.

This clonotype has only a few counts. V usage is TRBV2 and J usage is TRBJ1-1; D unclear. Germline CDR1 SNHLY, CDR2 FYNNEI. The CDR3 has 12 amino acids. The ends were cut back, 0 bases at V and 6 bases at J, with 5 bases in the middle. The CDR3 region is CASSEAAAEAFF. The CDR3 DNA reads TGTGCCAGCAGTGAAGCGGCCGCTGAAGCTTTCTTT.

The chain uses TRBV9 and TRBJ2-4; TRBD2 matches 7 bases. This CDR3 is 16 amino acids long. Germline values: CDR1 SGDLS, CDR2 YYNGEE. Trimming took 0 bases from V and 8 from J; bases not matched to a gene: 11. CDR3 amino acids: CASSVGGEGGIDIQYF. The CDR3, as DNA: TGTGCCAGCAGCGTAGGAGGGGAGGGCGGGATTGACATTCAGTACTTC.

This chain connects TRBV20-1 to TRBJ2-7; 16 positions agree with TRBD2. The junction had 6 bases not matched to a gene; V was cut back by 6 bases and J by 1 base. Looked up from germline, CDR1 is DFQATT and CDR2 is SNEGSKA (reference sequence). CDR3 length: 16 amino acids. The CDR3 DNA sequence: TGCAGTGCCACAGGGACTAGCGGGAGGGCATCCTACGAGCAGTACTTC. Its translation: CSATGTSGRASYEQYF.

The rearrangement links TRBV5-1 to TRBJ2-6; D gene uncertain. The ends were cut back, 0 bases at V and 3 bases at J, with 10 bases in the middle. Germline values: CDR1 SGHRS, CDR2 YFSETQ. The length of the CDR3 is 16 residues. In DNA form, the CDR3 reads TGCGCCAGCAGCTTGGTTGGGTATAGTGGGGCCAACGTCCTGACTTTC. Translation gives CASSLVGYSGANVLTF.

The gene calls are TRBV18 and TRBJ2-7; D may be TRBD1 (6 bases). Germline V gives CDR1 KGHSH, CDR2 LQKENI. This CDR3 has 14 amino acids. V lost 8 bases, J lost 1 base, and 15 bases lay in between. In nucleotides, the CDR3 is TGTGCCAGCCAACGAAACAGGGATTCCTACGAGCAGTACTTC. Protein sequence: CASQRNRDSYEQYF.

The J gene is TRBJ2-5, the V gene TRBV4-2, with 7 positions matching TRBD2. Trimming cost V 0 bases and J 4 bases; bases outside gene matches: 11. CDR3 size: 17 residues. The germline V gene has CDR1 LGHNA and CDR2 YNFKEQ. DNA for the CDR3: TGTGCCAGCAGCCAAGAGGGCCCCCCGGGAGGAACAGAGACCCAGTACTTC. Its protein is CASSQEGPPGGTETQYF.